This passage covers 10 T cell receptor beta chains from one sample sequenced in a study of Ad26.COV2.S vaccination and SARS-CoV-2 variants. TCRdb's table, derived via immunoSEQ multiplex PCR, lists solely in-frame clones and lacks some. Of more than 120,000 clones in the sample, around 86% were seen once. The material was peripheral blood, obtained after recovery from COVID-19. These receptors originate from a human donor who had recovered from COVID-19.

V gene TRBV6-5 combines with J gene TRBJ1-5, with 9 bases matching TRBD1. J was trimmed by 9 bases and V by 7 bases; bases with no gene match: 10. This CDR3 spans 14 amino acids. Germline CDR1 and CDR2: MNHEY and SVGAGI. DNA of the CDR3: TGTGCCAGCACAAGGGACAGGGATTGGGGGCCCCAGCATTTT. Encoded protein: CASTRDRDWGPQHF.

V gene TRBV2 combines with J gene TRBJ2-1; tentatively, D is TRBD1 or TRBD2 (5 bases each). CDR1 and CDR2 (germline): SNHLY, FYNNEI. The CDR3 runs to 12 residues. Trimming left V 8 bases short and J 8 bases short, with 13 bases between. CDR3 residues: CASWLRGYEQFF. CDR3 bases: TGTGCCAGCTGGTTGAGGGGATATGAGCAGTTCTTC.

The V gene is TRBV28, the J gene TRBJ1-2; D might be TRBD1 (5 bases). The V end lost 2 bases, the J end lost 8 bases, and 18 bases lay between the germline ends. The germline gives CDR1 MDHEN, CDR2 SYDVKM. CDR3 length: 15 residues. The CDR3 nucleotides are TGTGCCAGCAGTTTACAAGGGTGGCAGGGAGGAGGCTACACCTTC. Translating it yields CASSLQGWQGGGYTF.

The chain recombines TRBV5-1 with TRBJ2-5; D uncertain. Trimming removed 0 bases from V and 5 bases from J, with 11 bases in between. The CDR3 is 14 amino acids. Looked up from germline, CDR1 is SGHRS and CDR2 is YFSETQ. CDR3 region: CASSLATVGETQYF. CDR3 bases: TGCGCCAGCAGCTTGGCTACGGTAGGGGAGACCCAGTACTTC.

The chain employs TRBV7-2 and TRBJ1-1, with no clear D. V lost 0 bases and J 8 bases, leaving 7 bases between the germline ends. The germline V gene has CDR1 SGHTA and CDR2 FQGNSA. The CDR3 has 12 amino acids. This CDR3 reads CASSLARREAFF. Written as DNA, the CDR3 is TGTGCCAGCAGCTTAGCGCGCAGGGAAGCTTTCTTT.

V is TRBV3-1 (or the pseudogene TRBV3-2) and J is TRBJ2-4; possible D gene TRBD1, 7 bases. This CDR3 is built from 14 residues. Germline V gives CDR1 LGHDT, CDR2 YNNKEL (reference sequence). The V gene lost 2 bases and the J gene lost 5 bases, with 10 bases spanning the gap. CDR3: CASSQQGEENIQYF. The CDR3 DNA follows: TGTGCCAGCAGCCAACAGGGGGAGGAAAACATTCAGTACTTC.

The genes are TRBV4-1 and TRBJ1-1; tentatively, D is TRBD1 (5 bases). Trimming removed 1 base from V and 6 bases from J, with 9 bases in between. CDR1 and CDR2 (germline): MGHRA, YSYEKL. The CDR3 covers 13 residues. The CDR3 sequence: CASSQVQGPEAFF. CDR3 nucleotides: TGCGCCAGCAGCCAAGTCCAGGGCCCTGAAGCTTTCTTT.

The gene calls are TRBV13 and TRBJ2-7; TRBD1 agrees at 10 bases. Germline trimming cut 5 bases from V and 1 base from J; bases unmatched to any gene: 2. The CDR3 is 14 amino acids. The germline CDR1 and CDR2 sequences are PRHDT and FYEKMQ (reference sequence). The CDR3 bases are TGTGCCAGCAGCGGGGGACAGGGGTCCTACGAGCAGTACTTC. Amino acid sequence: CASSGGQGSYEQYF. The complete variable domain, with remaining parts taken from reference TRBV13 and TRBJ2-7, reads AAGVIQSPRHLIKEKRETATLKCYPIPRHDTVYWYQQGPGQDPQFLISFYEKMQSDKGSIPDRFSAQQFSDYHSELNMSSLELGDSALYFCASSGGQGSYEQYFGPGTRLTVT.

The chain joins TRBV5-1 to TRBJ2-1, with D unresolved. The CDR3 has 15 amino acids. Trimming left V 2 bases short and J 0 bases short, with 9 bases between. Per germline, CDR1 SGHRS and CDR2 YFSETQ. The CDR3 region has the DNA TGCGCCAGCAGCTTTGGTGTTAGCTCCTACAATGAGCAGTTCTTC. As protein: CASSFGVSSYNEQFF.

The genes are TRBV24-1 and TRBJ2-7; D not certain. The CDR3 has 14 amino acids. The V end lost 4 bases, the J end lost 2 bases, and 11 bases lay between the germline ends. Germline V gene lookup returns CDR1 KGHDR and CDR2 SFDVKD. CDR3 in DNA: TGTGCCACCAGTGACTCTCGTTGGACCTACGAGCAGTACTTC. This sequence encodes CATSDSRWTYEQYF.